A single sample gave rise to the 21 T cell receptor beta chains below, sequenced in a study of patients and donors after allogeneic stem cell transplantation. TCRdb itself ran the RT-PCR reads through MiXCR, one entry per CDR3 protein. The repertoire consists of 20,000 to 25,000 distinct CDR3 sequences, with around 29% occurring once and the leading ten covering around 47%. The source material was blood, either unsorted or a sorted T cell fraction (not recorded which). Receptors were obtained from a human donor who was either an allogeneic HSCT recipient or a stem cell or donor lymphocyte infusion donor (not recorded which). It is not recorded whose cells these are; they may come from a transplant donor.

This clonotype was detected a few times. V and J are TRBV6-1 and TRBJ1-2; TRBD1 matches at 10 bases. Germline assignment: CDR1 MNHNS and CDR2 SASEGT. This CDR3 is 13 amino acids long. V was clipped by 7 bases and J by 6 bases; unmatched bases: 5. CDR3 bases: TGTGCCAGCACTCCGACAGGGGGCAATGGCTACACCTTC. Amino acid sequence: CASTPTGGNGYTF.

V and J are TRBV6-5 and TRBJ2-7; TRBD2 is a possible D gene (6 bases). The CDR3 extends over 14 amino acids. V shed 5 bases and J shed 4 bases, with 15 bases lying between them. Germline lookup yields CDR1 MNHEY and CDR2 SVGAGI. DNA for the CDR3: TGTGCCAGCAGTGCGGGGCGCCGGGGGTACGAGCAGTACTTC. The encoded protein is CASSAGRRGYEQYF.

The V call is TRBV5-6, the J call TRBJ1-2; D might be TRBD1 (5 bases). This CDR3 spans 14 amino acids. The germline V and J ends were trimmed by 0 bases and 1 base, with 7 bases remaining between them. The germline V gene has CDR1 SGHDT and CDR2 YYEEEE. The CDR3 DNA is TGTGCCAGCAGCTTGGGGGGGTATAACTATGGCTACACCTTC. Translating gives CASSLGGYNYGYTF.

This clonotype was counted only a few times. The gene calls are TRBV12-3 or TRBV12-4 and TRBJ1-1, with D hard to call. V lost 4 bases and J 7 bases, leaving 13 bases between the germline ends. The CDR3 is 13 amino acids. The CDR3 here is CASSSLRASEAFF. In nucleotides, the CDR3 is TGTGCCAGCAGTTCCCTCCGGGCGAGTGAAGCTTTCTTT.

This rearrangement joins TRBV5-1 to TRBJ2-2; D gene uncertain. The V end lost 1 base, the J end lost 6 bases, and 4 bases lay between the germline ends. Germline V gene data show CDR1 as SGHRS and CDR2 as YFSETQ. The CDR3 loop spans 12 amino acids. CDR3: CASSLRPGELFF. CDR3 nucleotides: TGCGCCAGCAGCTTGAGGCCCGGGGAGCTGTTTTTT.

The V call is TRBV20-1, the J call TRBJ2-3; possibly TRBD2 for D (6 bases). Germline V lookup: CDR1 DFQATT, CDR2 SNEGSKA (reference sequence). With 6 bases removed from V and 2 bases from J, the gap between germline ends came to 15 bases. This CDR3 spans 14 amino acids. CDR3 residues: CSASAGRTTDTQYF. In DNA form, the CDR3 reads TGCAGTGCCTCAGCAGGGAGGACCACAGATACGCAGTATTTT.

The V gene is TRBV9, the J gene TRBJ2-7; 7 bases are shared with TRBD1. This CDR3 has 14 amino acids. Losses at the gene ends were 3 bases for V and 5 bases for J; bases not matched to a gene: 8. Germline V gene sequence: CDR1 SGDLS, CDR2 YYNGEE. CDR3 in amino acids: CASSAYPQGDEQYF. CDR3 bases: TGTGCCAGCAGCGCCTACCCCCAGGGGGACGAGCAGTACTTC.

In its sample, this clonotype was seen a few times. The V call is TRBV5-5, the J call TRBJ1-4, with a weak D call TRBD1 (5 bases). CDR3 length: 17 amino acids. The V gene lost 0 bases and the J gene lost 4 bases, with 16 bases spanning the gap. Germline V lookup: CDR1 SGHKS, CDR2 YYEKEE (reference sequence). The CDR3 nucleotides are TGTGCCAGCAGCTTGGTTGGGACCCGGAGAAATAATGAAAAACTGTTTTTT. Protein: CASSLVGTRRNNEKLFF.

This clonotype was seen repeatedly, ten times or more. The rearrangement joins TRBV12-3 or TRBV12-4 to TRBJ1-1; D is ambiguous. The CDR3 length is 13 residues. Trimming left V 5 bases short and J 4 bases short, with 11 bases between. The CDR3 region is CASSNSRATEAFF. CDR3 nucleotides: TGTGCCAGCAGTAACTCACGGGCCACTGAAGCTTTCTTT.

V is TRBV7-3 and J is TRBJ2-1; D is perhaps TRBD2 (5 bases). Germline V CDR1 and CDR2: SGHTA, FQGTGA. Trimming stripped 5 bases from V and 14 bases from J, with 16 bases between. The CDR3 totals 12 residues. The CDR3 DNA reads TGTGCCAGCAGCCCTCCCCGGGGTCCCAAGTTCTTC. It yields the protein CASSPPRGPKFF.

A few counts support this clonotype. The chain recombines TRBV20-1 with TRBJ1-5; D is undetermined. The CDR3 loop spans 15 amino acids. In germline, CDR1 is DFQATT, CDR2 SNEGSKA (reference sequence). Trimming stripped 2 bases from V and 3 bases from J, with 14 bases between. CDR3 in amino acids: CSARLAAHNNQPQHF. CDR3 nucleotides: TGCAGTGCTAGATTGGCAGCCCATAACAATCAGCCCCAGCATTTT.

The CDR3 DNA sequence: TGTGCCAGCAGTGGCCCGCAGGGCCCCGGGGGGCCCCAGCATTTT. Translation: CASSGPQGPGGPQHF. This rearrangement joins TRBV6-1 to TRBJ1-5; D possibly corresponds to TRBD1 (5 bases). Germline V gene data show CDR1 as MNHNS and CDR2 as SASEGT. The CDR3 is 15 amino acids. Between the trimmed V and J ends, which lost 4 bases and 9 bases, there was a span of 19 bases.

The V gene is TRBV20-1, the J gene TRBJ1-1; unclear D gene. This CDR3 has 12 residues. V lost 7 bases, J lost 3 bases, and 12 bases lay in between. Per the germline V gene, CDR1 is DFQATT and CDR2 is SNEGSKA (reference sequence). The CDR3 here is CSVGKSDTEAFF. The CDR3 DNA reads as TGCAGTGTTGGTAAGAGTGACACTGAAGCTTTCTTT.

The chain combines TRBV12-3 or TRBV12-4 with TRBJ2-7; TRBD2 aligns across 10 bases. This CDR3 comprises 19 residues. J lost 2 bases, V lost 5 bases, and 18 bases had no gene match. The CDR3 region has the DNA TGTGCCAGCAGTCCCGTAGCGGTAGCGGGGGGCCCCCCCGCCTACGAGCAGTACTTC. This gives the protein CASSPVAVAGGPPAYEQYF.

This clonotype was observed a few times. This sequence joins TRBV4-3 and TRBJ1-2; weak D call: TRBD1 (5 bases). Germline lookup yields CDR1 LGHNA and CDR2 YSLEER. V was trimmed by 1 base and J by 4 bases, leaving 10 bases between them. This CDR3 comprises 14 residues. The CDR3: CASSQGRDFYGYTF. CDR3 sequence (DNA): TGCGCCAGCAGCCAAGGCCGGGACTTCTATGGCTACACCTTC.

This clonotype occurred many times. This chain links TRBV20-1 with TRBJ2-3, with D tentatively TRBD2 (6 bases). Germline V gene lookup returns CDR1 DFQATT and CDR2 SNEGSKA (reference sequence). The V end was cut by 7 bases, the J end by 3 bases, with 8 bases between. This CDR3 comprises 11 residues. In DNA, the CDR3 is TGCAGTGAAGCGGGTACAGATACGCAGTATTTT. Translation: CSEAGTDTQYF.

This clonotype was counted only a few times. The chain couples TRBV6-5 to TRBJ1-6; TRBD1 aligns across 8 bases. The V gene's germline CDR1 is MNHEY and CDR2 SVGAGI. CDR3 size: 14 residues. J gave up 9 bases and V 2 bases, and 3 bases lay outside the gene matches. The CDR3 DNA sequence: TGTGCCAGCAGTTACGTTCAGGGGGCTTCACCCCTCCACTTT. This encodes CASSYVQGASPLHF.

This clonotype appeared once. The chain has TRBV6-6 and TRBJ2-3; D is perhaps TRBD1 or TRBD2 (5 bases each). The CDR3 has 14 amino acids. Germline V gene sequence: CDR1 MNHNY, CDR2 SVGAGI (reference sequence). Between the trimmed V and J ends, which lost 2 bases and 4 bases, there was a span of 10 bases. Written as DNA, the CDR3 is TGTGCCAGCAGTTACAGGGGAGTATCAGATACGCAGTATTTT. Amino acid sequence: CASSYRGVSDTQYF.

The chain is built from TRBV7-9 and TRBJ2-1; D is undetermined. CDR3 size: 16 residues. CDR1 is SEHNR, CDR2 FQNEAQ, per germline (reference sequence). Trimming left V 2 bases short and J 3 bases short, with 14 bases between. The CDR3 region is CASSLPWSTNYNEQFF. The CDR3, as DNA: TGTGCCAGCAGCTTACCTTGGTCAACCAACTACAATGAGCAGTTCTTC.

This sequence joins TRBV24-1 and TRBJ2-7; TRBD1 is a possible D gene (6 bases). The CDR3 is 14 residues long. Germline V gene data show CDR1 as KGHDR and CDR2 as SFDVKD. V was cut by 5 bases and J by 0 bases, with 10 bases left in between. The CDR3 nucleotides read TGTGCCACCAGTGCCGGGACAAGCTCCTACGAGCAGTACGTC. This sequence encodes CATSAGTSSYEQYV.

This clonotype occurred a few times. The J gene is TRBJ2-7, the V gene TRBV20-1, with TRBD1 matching over 7 bases. The V and J ends lost 3 bases and 2 bases, in that order; junction bases with no gene match: 4. The CDR3 has 13 amino acids. The germline CDR1 and CDR2 sequences are DFQATT and SNEGSKA (reference sequence). DNA for the CDR3: TGCAGTGCTAGCCGGGACAGCACCTACGAGCAGTACTTC. Protein sequence: CSASRDSTYEQYF.